This entry concerns a single T cell receptor beta chain. Its antigen is still unknown. The record has no base qualities; no much larger clone is one base away. The entry originates in a study of blood T cell repertoires in COVID-19 (dated by TCRdb to 2018 to 2020). For context, the study as a whole: The collaborator samples originated in the United States, Italy and Spain and spanned the acute and convalescent phases of COVID-19. Where available, HLA class I and class II types were obtained from metadata supplied by the sample provider rather than from assay-based typing. The repertoires were released in a freely available public database intended as a resource for research on the immune response to SARS-CoV-2. The prospective study material was composed of cDNA or gDNA derived from T cells, B-cell-depleted T cells, or PBMCs. Subjects who had been exposed to COVID-19, were actively infected with it, or had recovered from it provided the deeply sampled blood TCRbeta repertoires that made up the dataset. Samples were obtained from the ongoing ImmuneRACE study (first 160 participants) and from about 1,300 subjects provided by 6 global collaborators. The sample metadata nearly always contained a de-identified subject ID, COVID-19 status, age in years and sex.

TCRbeta CDR3 regions were amplified from genomic DNA by means of the immunoSEQ Assay, a bias-controlled multiplex PCR. As for the authors' bioinformatics: Within the assay, amplification of reference gene primers was used to estimate how many nucleated cells each sample contained. To quantify the absolute abundance of each unique TCRbeta CDR3 rearrangement, sequence reads were collapsed and filtered. Productive Simpson clonality was computed per sample as the square root of Simpson's diversity index over productive rearrangements. Not all clones reach the TCRdb copy of this immuneACCESS table, which keeps in-frame sequences only. Checked studies attribute under half of the gap to unresolved V genes and leave the rest unexplained. V and J calls and clone size are copied from that table; D and trimming were computed from the DNA. The sample table contains about 100,000 clones; only one count was recorded for over 65% of them. Roughly 13% of the sample belongs to the ten largest clones.

V and J are trimmed by 5 bases and 2 bases, and the gene matches miss 4 bases of the junction. Looking up the germline V gene (reference sequence) yields CDR1 SEHNR and CDR2 FQNEAQ. The cysteine opens and the phenylalanine closes a CDR3 of 14 amino acids. Only the CDR3 region is kept as DNA, spanning 42 bases read in frame from base 1. Each collaborating institution followed its own protocols to collect whole blood in K2EDTA tubes. Collaborator samples were shipped for TCRbeta analysis as frozen whole blood, isolated PBMCs, or DNA extracted from either sample type. What the research found in general, with its limitations: The quantity of clinical and demographic metadata differed by source and by participant and was supplied without curation.

Material: peripheral blood. The sequence was obtained from a human donor in a cohort sampled during active COVID-19. The chain employs TRBV7-9 and TRBJ2-7; the junction holds 9 bases that match TRBD1. The CDR3 loop reads CASSPDRGTYEQYF. The DNA sequence follows: TGTGCCAGCAGCCCTGACAGGGGGACCTACGAGCAGTACTTC.